Each of the 24 T cell receptor beta chains below was sequenced from the same sample in a study of T cell changes during pregnancy in multiple sclerosis. Method: immunoSEQ multiplex PCR; TCRdb's copy keeps in-frame clones and lacks some. Of over 50,000 clones in the sample, 85% to 95% were seen once. Sample: CD4+ T cells from peripheral blood mononuclear cells, taken in the third trimester of pregnancy. Source of these receptors: a female donor with multiple sclerosis, enrolled in a pregnancy study.

The rearrangement uses TRBV19 and TRBJ1-3; D is perhaps TRBD1 (5 bases). V gave up 3 bases and J gave up 2 bases, with 20 bases separating them. The CDR3 runs to 18 residues. Germline V gene sequence: CDR1 LNHDA, CDR2 SQIVND (reference sequence). Here the CDR3 DNA reads TGTGCCAGTAGTATTTATTTCCGGAAGGGGAAAGCTGGAAACACCATATATTTT. Its translation: CASSIYFRKGKAGNTIYF. The full variable domain, in which reference TRBV19 and TRBJ1-3 provide the parts outside the CDR3, is DGGITQSPKYLFRKEGQNVTLSCEQNLNHDAMYWYRQDPGQGLRLIYYSQIVNDFQKGDIAEGYSVSREKKESFPLTVTSAQKNPTAFYLCASSIYFRKGKAGNTIYFGEGSWLTVV.

The J gene is TRBJ2-2, the V gene TRBV7-2, with 13 nucleotides matching TRBD2. CDR1 is SGHTA, CDR2 FQGNSA, per germline. The CDR3 has 16 residues. J lost 7 bases, V lost 3 bases, and 5 bases had no gene match. The CDR3 nucleotides read TGTGCCAGCAGCTTCACTAGCGGGGGGGCTGGCGGGGAGCTGTTTTTT. Its translation: CASSFTSGGAGGELFF.

V and J are TRBV5-6 and TRBJ2-5; 8 bases are a match to TRBD2. With 0 bases clipped from V and 5 bases from J, the junction kept 6 bases outside the gene matches. The germline gives CDR1 SGHDT, CDR2 YYEEEE. This CDR3 comprises 15 residues. The CDR3 region has the DNA TGTGCCAGCAGCTTGGTCTTTCGGGAGGGGGAGACCCAGTACTTC. This codes for CASSLVFREGETQYF.

The genes are TRBV6-1 and TRBJ2-7; TRBD2 matches at 11 bases. The CDR3 totals 15 residues. J lost 7 bases, V lost 6 bases, and 11 bases had no gene match. Germline V gene data show CDR1 as MNHNS and CDR2 as SASEGT. In DNA form, the CDR3 reads TGTGCCAGCAGCGCCACTAGCGGGGGCCCTGAGGAGCAGTACTTC. This gives the protein CASSATSGGPEEQYF.

The genes are TRBV7-3 and TRBJ2-2, with D unclear. V shed 1 base and J shed 5 bases, with 5 bases lying between them. The germline V gene encodes CDR1 SGHTA and CDR2 FQGTGA. The CDR3 contains 13 residues. The CDR3 nucleotides are TGTGCCAGCAGCTTAAGCGTTACCGGGGAGCTGTTTTTT. Residues: CASSLSVTGELFF. The whole variable domain, remainder taken from reference TRBV7-3 and TRBJ2-2, is GAGVSQTPSNKVTEKGKYVELRCDPISGHTALYWYRQSLGQGPEFLIYFQGTGAADDSGLPNDRFFAVRPEGSVSTLKIQRTERGDSAVYLCASSLSVTGELFFGEGSRLTVL.

This sequence joins TRBV25-1 and TRBJ1-5; tentative D call: TRBD1 (5 bases). The V gene's germline CDR1 is MGHDK and CDR2 SYGVNS. Trimming took 6 bases from V and 5 from J, leaving 14 bases between them. The CDR3 has 14 residues. CDR3: CASSATQEDQPQHF. DNA of the CDR3: TGTGCCAGCAGCGCAACACAGGAAGATCAGCCCCAGCATTTT.

The V and J genes are TRBV19 and TRBJ2-3; no reliable D call. Germline CDR1 and CDR2: LNHDA and SQIVND (reference sequence). This CDR3 is built from 15 residues. The V end was cut by 3 bases, the J end by 0 bases, with 10 bases between. CDR3 protein: CASSIRPPSTDTQYF. Here the CDR3 DNA reads TGTGCCAGTAGTATCCGTCCCCCTAGCACAGATACGCAGTATTTT.

V gene TRBV7-3 combines with J gene TRBJ2-2, with D uncertain. V was shortened by 1 base and J by 0 bases, with 6 bases between the two germline ends. The CDR3 extends over 15 amino acids. Germline-derived CDR1 and CDR2 are SGHTA and FQGTGA. The CDR3 region is CASSLNIANTGELFF. Here the CDR3 DNA reads TGTGCCAGCAGCTTAAATATCGCGAACACCGGGGAGCTGTTTTTT.

The chain uses TRBV7-9 and TRBJ2-7, with TRBD1 identical over 7 bases. V lost 5 bases and J lost 2; bases outside the gene matches: 12. The CDR3 spans 16 residues. Germline assignment: CDR1 SEHNR and CDR2 FQNEAQ (reference sequence). The CDR3 DNA reads TGTGCCAGCAGCGGATGGGGACAGCCGGAGACCTACGAGCAGTACTTC. Translation gives CASSGWGQPETYEQYF.

V usage is TRBV30 and J usage is TRBJ1-2; D ambiguous. Germline V gives CDR1 GTSNPN, CDR2 SVGIG (reference sequence). Trimming removed 2 bases from V and 4 bases from J, with 8 bases in between. The CDR3 sequence is 12 residues long. CDR3 bases: TGTGCCTGGAGTCAGCGGACCTATGGCTACACCTTC. Translated, it gives CAWSQRTYGYTF.

The chain carries TRBV7-2 and TRBJ2-1; TRBD2 agrees at 13 bases. Unmatched junction bases numbered 5, after V lost 3 bases and J lost 3 bases. The CDR3 covers 17 residues. In germline, CDR1 is SGHTA, CDR2 FQGNSA. CDR3 nucleotides: TGTGCCAGCAGCTTTGGACTAGCGGGAGACGTCTACAATGAGCAGTTCTTC. Encoded protein: CASSFGLAGDVYNEQFF.

This clone appeared once. This CDR3 reads CASSHKPPYEQYF. CDR3 DNA sequence: TGTGCCAGCAGCCATAAGCCACCCTACGAGCAGTACTTC. The chain combines TRBV27 with TRBJ2-7, with unresolved D. Germline V lookup: CDR1 MNHEY, CDR2 SMNVEV (reference sequence). The ends were cut back, 6 bases at V and 2 bases at J, with 11 bases in the middle. The CDR3 totals 13 residues.

The chain has TRBV6-5 and TRBJ1-4, with D unclear. CDR1 is MNHEY and CDR2 is SVGAGI in the germline V gene. The CDR3 has 13 residues. V was cut by 0 bases and J by 4 bases, with 3 bases left in between. The CDR3 is CASSYSHNEKLFF. CDR3 DNA sequence: TGTGCCAGCAGTTACTCACATAATGAAAAACTGTTTTTT.

The chain has TRBV7-8 and TRBJ2-1; TRBD2 matches at 10 bases. V shed 5 bases and J 8 bases; nucleotides not matched to a gene: 18. The germline V gene has CDR1 SGHVS and CDR2 FQNEAQ. The CDR3 sequence is 18 residues long. The CDR3 reads CASSPLPEEREGPDEQFF. The CDR3 DNA follows: TGTGCCAGCAGCCCTTTACCGGAAGAGCGGGAGGGCCCGGATGAGCAGTTCTTC.

This chain uses TRBV6-1 with TRBJ1-3; D is perhaps TRBD1 (6 bases). The CDR3 runs 14 residues. V lost 2 bases, J lost 4 bases, and 9 bases lay in between. Per germline, CDR1 MNHNS and CDR2 SASEGT. As DNA, the CDR3 is TGTGCCAGCAGTGAACAGGGGAAGGGAAACACCATATATTTT. Amino acid sequence: CASSEQGKGNTIYF.

This chain links TRBV6-6 with TRBJ2-7; 12 bases align to TRBD1. This CDR3 is 14 amino acids long. The V gene end was trimmed by 2 bases and the J gene end by 8 bases; junction bases not matched to a gene: 4. Germline assignment: CDR1 MNHNY and CDR2 SVGAGI (reference sequence). The CDR3 sequence: CASSYVGTGGQQYF. CDR3 sequence (DNA): TGTGCCAGCAGTTACGTAGGGACAGGGGGCCAGCAGTACTTC.

The chain has TRBV7-5 and TRBJ1-6. TRBV7-5 represents a pseudogene. This CDR3 region has 15 residues. The CDR3 DNA reads TGTGTCAGAAGCTTAGACAGGGAGGGCAATTCACCCCTCCACTTT. Its translation: CVRSLDREGNSPLHF.

The chain has TRBV7-2 and TRBJ1-2; D remains ambiguous. This CDR3 has 11 residues. CDR1 SGHTA and CDR2 FQGNSA come from the germline V gene. V shed 5 bases and J shed 8 bases, with 9 bases lying between them. For the CDR3, the DNA is TGTGCCAGCAGCCCAAGCCGAGGCTACACCTTC. It codes for CASSPSRGYTF.

The CDR3, as DNA: TGTGCCAGCAGAGACAGGGACAATCAGCCCCAGCATTTT. The encoded protein is CASRDRDNQPQHF. This chain connects TRBV6-5 to TRBJ1-5, with 7 bases that match TRBD1. Unmatched junction bases numbered 2, after V lost 6 bases and J lost 3 bases. Germline V gene data show CDR1 as MNHEY and CDR2 as SVGAGI. This CDR3 comprises 13 residues.

The J gene is TRBJ1-2, the V gene TRBV30; D is uncertain. The germline V and J ends were trimmed by 0 bases and 8 bases, with 7 bases remaining between them. This CDR3 spans 11 amino acids. Per germline, CDR1 GTSNPN and CDR2 SVGIG (reference sequence). The CDR3 reads CAWSVGEGYTF. CDR3 nucleotides: TGTGCCTGGAGTGTGGGCGAAGGCTACACCTTC.

This chain joins TRBV5-6 and TRBJ2-3, with D possibly TRBD2 on 5 matching bases. The V gene lost 3 bases and the J gene lost 5 bases, with 10 bases spanning the gap. The germline gives CDR1 SGHDT, CDR2 YYEEEE. The length of the CDR3 is 13 residues. Here the CDR3 reads CASSSSLGDTQYF. The CDR3 DNA follows: TGTGCCAGCAGCTCTTCACTAGGAGATACGCAGTATTTT.

The rearrangement joins TRBV6-1 to TRBJ1-2, with D uncertain. V was shortened by 2 bases and J by 6 bases, with 13 bases between the two germline ends. The CDR3 runs to 14 residues. CDR1 and CDR2 (germline): MNHNS, SASEGT. CDR3 nucleotide sequence: TGTGCCAGCAGTGAAAGGAGAACCTCTGATGGCTACACCTTC. This translates into CASSERRTSDGYTF.

The V and J genes are TRBV29-1 and TRBJ2-5; TRBD1 matches 8 bases. Germline loops: CDR1 SQVTM, CDR2 ANQGSEA. Losses at the gene ends were 7 bases for V and 5 bases for J; bases not matched to a gene: 15. The CDR3 extends over 15 amino acids. The CDR3 sequence is CSAVITPWTGETQYF. The CDR3 DNA reads TGCAGCGCAGTAATAACTCCGTGGACAGGGGAGACCCAGTACTTC.

The chain carries TRBV18 and TRBJ1-1; D is uncertain. V lost 3 bases and J 4 bases, leaving 6 bases between the germline ends. Germline lookup yields CDR1 KGHSH and CDR2 LQKENI. This CDR3 has 12 residues. The CDR3 nucleotides are TGTGCCAGCTCACCTCCGGGCACTGAAGCTTTCTTT. Protein sequence: CASSPPGTEAFF. Full variable domain (rest looked up from reference TRBV18 and TRBJ1-1): NAGVMQNPRHLVRRRGQEARLRCSPMKGHSHVYWYRQLPEEGLKFMVYLQKENIIDESGMPKERFSAEFPKEGPSILRIQQVVRGDSAAYFCASSPPGTEAFFGQGTRLTVV.